One sample yielded the 18 T cell receptor beta chains listed below, sequenced in a study of beta chain features in type 1 diabetes. Of the isolated RNA, all was reverse transcribed, and so the sequenced material was expressed TCRB transcripts. Repertoires were generated with immunoSEQ multiplex PCR, while TCRdb's copy carries only in-frame clones and drops some. The sample records hundreds of thousands of clones, over 10% being singletons. These receptors' targets are unknown. Study results and caveats: In all four CD4+ subsets, TCRB CDR3 length was significantly, moderately reduced in type 1 diabetes.

The sequencing sample was made of naive CD4+ T cells from blood. The source is a man between 18 and 35 years old with type 1 diabetes.

The J gene is TRBJ1-5, the V gene TRBV9; 9 positions match TRBD1. The length of the CDR3 is 16 residues. Germline V CDR1 and CDR2: SGDLS, YYNGEE. V lost 4 bases and J lost 6; bases outside the gene matches: 11. In DNA, the CDR3 is TGTGCCAGCAGCCCAGCCACAGGGGGCGTCGGTCAGCCCCAGCATTTT. This translates into CASSPATGGVGQPQHF.

V usage is TRBV19 and J usage is TRBJ1-5, with D perhaps matching TRBD1 (5 bases). The CDR3 is 17 residues long. The V end was cut by 4 bases, the J end by 4 bases, with 20 bases between. The germline CDR1 and CDR2 sequences are LNHDA and SQIVND (reference sequence). CDR3 loop: CASSTPAVRGSNQPQHF. As DNA, the CDR3 is TGTGCCAGTAGTACCCCCGCGGTTCGGGGCTCAAATCAGCCCCAGCATTTT.

In this sample, this clone turned up a few times. This sequence joins TRBV13 and TRBJ1-4; D remains ambiguous. The length of the CDR3 is 13 residues. Trimming stripped 8 bases from V and 10 bases from J, with 17 bases between. Germline CDR1 and CDR2: PRHDT and FYEKMQ (reference sequence). The DNA of the CDR3 is TGTGCCAGCCGGGTGATTGGAACGCGAAAACTGTTTTTT. It codes for CASRVIGTRKLFF.

This clone appeared a few times. The genes are TRBV2 and TRBJ2-3; tentatively, D is TRBD1 or TRBD2 (5 bases each). There are 13 residues in the CDR3. V lost 8 bases and J 3 bases, leaving 12 bases between the germline ends. CDR1 is SNHLY, CDR2 FYNNEI, per germline. The CDR3 protein is CASLLEGTDTQYF. CDR3 in DNA: TGTGCCAGCCTTTTAGAGGGGACAGATACGCAGTATTTT.

CDR3 DNA: TGTGCCAGCAGCTACCACTACGAGCAGTACTTC. Translated: CASSYHYEQYF. V and J are TRBV5-6 and TRBJ2-7; D not certain. V was trimmed by 3 bases and J by 3 bases, leaving 4 bases between them. Germline V gene data show CDR1 as SGHDT and CDR2 as YYEEEE. The CDR3 extends over 11 amino acids.

V usage is TRBV28 and J usage is TRBJ2-7, with D perhaps matching TRBD1 (5 bases). V shed 1 base and J shed 3 bases, with 13 bases lying between them. Germline lookup yields CDR1 MDHEN and CDR2 SYDVKM. The CDR3 is 15 residues long. The CDR3 DNA is TGTGCCAGCAGTTTATCAGGGTTTGCGATCTACGAGCAGTACTTC. Protein sequence: CASSLSGFAIYEQYF.

V and J are TRBV28 and TRBJ1-4; the D gene is possibly TRBD1 (5 bases). The CDR3 consists of 15 residues. Trimming took 2 bases from V and 8 from J, leaving 15 bases between them. Germline V lookup: CDR1 MDHEN, CDR2 SYDVKM. This chain's CDR3 is CASSLPRGEEEKLFF. CDR3 sequence (DNA): TGTGCCAGCAGTTTACCTAGGGGAGAGGAAGAAAAACTGTTTTTT.

This clone was detected a few times. V is TRBV9 and J is TRBJ1-2; D uncertain. Germline lookup yields CDR1 SGDLS and CDR2 YYNGEE. V was pared by 0 bases and J by 6 bases, with 3 bases between. The CDR3 length is 11 residues. CDR3 residues: CASSVGNGYTF. The CDR3 nucleotides are TGTGCCAGCAGCGTAGGGAATGGCTACACCTTC. Full variable domain (missing parts from reference TRBV9 and TRBJ1-2): DSGVTQTPKHLITATGQRVTLRCSPRSGDLSVYWYQQSLDQGLQFLIQYYNGEERAKGNILERFSAQQFPDLHSELNLSSLELGDSALYFCASSVGNGYTFGSGTRLTVV.

This clone was seen more than once but under ten times. This chain links TRBV7-9 with TRBJ2-2, with 7 bases aligning to TRBD1. CDR1 and CDR2 (germline): SEHNR, FQNEAQ (reference sequence). V was pared by 6 bases and J by 7 bases, with 5 bases of the junction left unmatched. The CDR3 extends over 13 amino acids. The CDR3 DNA reads TGTGCCAGCAGTTTACAGGGGATCGGGGAGCTGTTTTTT. It encodes CASSLQGIGELFF.

This clone was seen a single time. One end of the junction is discordant with germline, which a read error may explain. The V gene is TRBV6-5, the J gene TRBJ2-5; D unclear. The CDR3 spans 14 residues. CDR1 is MNHEY and CDR2 is SVGAGI in the germline V gene. The CDR3 here is CAISEFSGQETQYF. The DNA of the CDR3 is TGTGCCATCAGTGAGTTTTCTGGACAAGAGACCCAGTACTTC.

In this sample, this clone turned up a few times. The J gene is TRBJ1-1, the V gene TRBV11-3, with D perhaps matching TRBD1 (5 bases). The V end was cut by 3 bases, the J end by 1 base, with 12 bases between. CDR3 size: 15 residues. Germline CDR1 and CDR2: SGHNT and YENEEA. The CDR3 region has the DNA TGTGCCAGCAGCTTCGGTAGGGGCCGGAACACTGAAGCTTTCTTT. As protein: CASSFGRGRNTEAFF. The whole variable domain, remainder taken from reference TRBV11-3 and TRBJ1-1, is EAGVVQSPRYKIIEKKQPVAFWCNPISGHNTLYWYLQNLGQGPELLIRYENEEAVDDSQLPKDRFSAERLKGVDSTLKIQPAELGDSAVYLCASSFGRGRNTEAFFGQGTRLTVV.

The table lists this clone with a few counts. This rearrangement joins TRBV7-2 to TRBJ1-2; D not certain. The V end lost 2 bases, the J end lost 3 bases, and 13 bases lay between the germline ends. Per germline, CDR1 SGHTA and CDR2 FQGNSA. The CDR3 is 15 residues long. The CDR3 DNA reads as TGTGCCAGCAGCTTACCTTGGGATGTCTACTATGGCTACACCTTC. This translates into CASSLPWDVYYGYTF.

The V and J genes are TRBV7-9 and TRBJ2-7; unclear D gene. This CDR3 region has 14 residues. Deletions cut 1 base from V and 1 base from J, with 8 bases between. Germline CDR1 reads SEHNR; CDR2 reads FQNEAQ (reference sequence). In nucleotides, the CDR3 is TGTGCCAGCAGCTTAGATGTCAGTTCCTACGAGCAGTACTTC. Translated: CASSLDVSSYEQYF.

The rearrangement joins TRBV30 to TRBJ1-3; no clear D gene. Germline V CDR1 and CDR2: GTSNPN, SVGIG (reference sequence). The CDR3 runs to 14 residues. Trimming took off 1 base at V and 4 bases at J, with 11 bases between the two ends. The CDR3 spells CAWSGVGFGNTIYF. The CDR3 DNA is TGTGCCTGGAGTGGGGTTGGGTTCGGAAACACCATATATTTT.

In its sample, this clone was seen a few times. The rearrangement joins TRBV29-1 to TRBJ2-1, with 7 bases that match TRBD2. CDR1 is SQVTM, CDR2 ANQGSEA, per germline. The CDR3 is 16 residues long. Germline trimming cut 3 bases from V and 3 bases from J; bases unmatched to any gene: 11. In DNA, the CDR3 is TGCAGCGTTGAGGTTTTGGGGGGACTACTCTACAATGAGCAGTTCTTC. This encodes CSVEVLGGLLYNEQFF.

This clone has just a few counts. This rearrangement joins TRBV2 to TRBJ2-4; a weak D match, TRBD2 (5 bases). The germline V and J ends were trimmed by 6 bases and 8 bases, with 20 bases remaining between them. The CDR3 is 15 amino acids. Germline V lookup: CDR1 SNHLY, CDR2 FYNNEI. The CDR3 reads CASSAEGVPGDIQYF. CDR3 in DNA: TGTGCCAGCAGCGCCGAGGGTGTCCCAGGAGACATTCAGTACTTC. The complete variable domain, with remaining parts taken from reference TRBV2 and TRBJ2-4, reads EPEVTQTPSHQVTQMGQEVILRCVPISNHLYFYWYRQILGQKVEFLVSFYNNEISEKSEIFDDQFSVERPDGSNFTLKIRSTKLEDSAMYFCASSAEGVPGDIQYFGAGTRLSVL.

The chain links TRBV7-9 to TRBJ2-6, with TRBD1 identical over 8 bases. The germline gives CDR1 SEHNR, CDR2 FQNEAQ (reference sequence). The CDR3 covers 17 residues. Unmatched junction bases numbered 3, after V lost 0 bases and J lost 2 bases. The CDR3 loop reads CASSLAPGGTGANVLTF. CDR3 bases: TGTGCCAGCAGCTTAGCGCCAGGGGGCACTGGGGCCAACGTCCTGACTTTC.

This clone has only a few counts. CDR3 region: CASSLVGGASYNEQFF. The CDR3 DNA reads TGCGCCAGCAGCTTGGTGGGTGGGGCTTCCTACAATGAGCAGTTCTTC. The chain carries TRBV5-1 and TRBJ2-1; possible D gene TRBD1, 5 bases. Trimming left V 0 bases short and J 1 base short, with 11 bases between. This CDR3 is built from 16 residues. Germline V gene lookup returns CDR1 SGHRS and CDR2 YFSETQ.